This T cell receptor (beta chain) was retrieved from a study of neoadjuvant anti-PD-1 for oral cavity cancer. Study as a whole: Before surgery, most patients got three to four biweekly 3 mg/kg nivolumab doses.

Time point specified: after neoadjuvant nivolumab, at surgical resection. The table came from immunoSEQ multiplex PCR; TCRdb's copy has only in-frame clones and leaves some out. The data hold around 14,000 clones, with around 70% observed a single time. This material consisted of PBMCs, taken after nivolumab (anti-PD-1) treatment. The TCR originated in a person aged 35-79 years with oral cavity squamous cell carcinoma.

The CDR3 is CASSKARGRALYGYTF. The CDR3 region has the DNA TGTGCCAGCAGCAAAGCGAGGGGGAGGGCTCTATATGGCTACACCTTC. V gene TRBV21-1 combines with J gene TRBJ1-2. TRBV21-1 is listed as a pseudogene. The CDR3 has 16 amino acids.